These 28 T cell receptor beta chains originate from one sample sequenced in a study of T cells in Graves' hyperthyroidism and ophthalmopathy. TCR beta CDR3 sequences were amplified from RNA transcripts. Using the HTBI primer set, a first-round RT-PCR was run on the TCR CDR3. A single record per CDR3 protein comes from TCRdb applying MiXCR to the multiplex PCR reads. The sample lists fewer than 650,000 distinct CDR3 sequences, approximately 49% occurring once. The material sequenced was peripheral blood or thyroid tissue (not recorded which). The receptor set was obtained from an adult woman with Graves' disease, either hyperthyroidism or ophthalmopathy (not recorded which).

Details on this clonotype: This may stem from a read error, because a much larger clone lies one nucleotide away. The V gene is TRBV7-2, the J gene TRBJ1-4, with no clear D. The germline V gene encodes CDR1 SGHTA and CDR2 FQGNSA. V was trimmed by 5 bases and J by 7 bases, leaving 20 bases between them. This CDR3 is built from 16 residues. This CDR3 is CASSERVTIRGEKLFF. The CDR3 DNA reads as TGTGCCAGCAGCGAAAGGGTGACGATTCGGGGTGAAAAACTGTTTTTT.

The chain employs TRBV5-1 and TRBJ1-1, with 7 bases identical to TRBD1. The CDR3 extends over 14 amino acids. Germline V CDR1 and CDR2: SGHRS, YFSETQ. The V gene end was trimmed by 4 bases and the J gene end by 4 bases; junction bases not matched to a gene: 7. The DNA of the CDR3 is TGCGCCAGCAGCCAAGGAAGGGGGCCCACTGAAGCTTTCTTT. Translating gives CASSQGRGPTEAFF.

The genes are TRBV10-3 and TRBJ1-5, with 7 nucleotides matching TRBD1. J gave up 0 bases and V 10 bases, and 9 bases lay outside the gene matches. This CDR3 has 15 residues. Germline V gene sequence: CDR1 ENHRY, CDR2 SYGVKD. CDR3 in DNA: TGTGCCAGAATTGGGGACAGCTATAGCAATCAGCCCCAGCATTTT. Protein product: CARIGDSYSNQPQHF.

V is TRBV28 and J is TRBJ2-7, with D tentatively TRBD2 (6 bases). The V and J ends lost 7 bases and 3 bases respectively, with 16 bases between them. In germline, CDR1 is MDHEN, CDR2 SYDVKM. This CDR3 has 14 residues. Written as DNA, the CDR3 is TGTGCCAGCACTCTGGAGGGGTCCGTCTACGAGCAGTACTTC. This codes for CASTLEGSVYEQYF.

The CDR3 spells CSAEEQGKITEAFF. DNA for the CDR3: TGCAGTGCGGAGGAACAGGGGAAGATCACTGAAGCTTTCTTT. V gene TRBV20-1 combines with J gene TRBJ1-1, with TRBD1 identical over 7 bases. Germline CDR1 and CDR2: DFQATT and SNEGSKA (reference sequence). With 6 bases clipped from V and 4 bases from J, the junction kept 11 bases outside the gene matches. The CDR3 totals 14 residues.

This clonotype was counted between two and nine times. J is TRBJ1-2 and V is TRBV2; D uncertain. Per the germline V gene, CDR1 is SNHLY and CDR2 is FYNNEI. There are 14 residues in the CDR3. Trimming left V 1 base short and J 2 bases short, with 8 bases between. The CDR3, as DNA: TGTGCCAGCAGTGAAGACGGGAGGAACTATGGCTACACCTTC. It is translated as CASSEDGRNYGYTF. The complete variable domain, with remaining parts taken from reference TRBV2 and TRBJ1-2, reads EPEVTQTPSHQVTQMGQEVILRCVPISNHLYFYWYRQILGQKVEFLVSFYNNEISEKSEIFDDQFSVERPDGSNFTLKIRSTKLEDSAMYFCASSEDGRNYGYTFGSGTRLTVV.

This clonotype was detected only a few times. The junction and the germline gene differ at one end; a read error may be behind it. The rearrangement uses TRBV2 and TRBJ2-5, with TRBD1 identical over 7 bases. The germline V gene encodes CDR1 SNHLY and CDR2 FYNNEI. The CDR3 contains 13 residues. CDR3 amino acids: CASCDRERETQYF. Written as DNA, the CDR3 is TGTGCCAGCTGTGACAGGGAGAGGGAGACCCAGTACTTC.

This clonotype was picked up many times. CDR3 DNA sequence: TGTGCCAGCAAGCGGGGAGCCTCCCTCGGGCAAGAGACCCAGTACTTC. Amino acid sequence: CASKRGASLGQETQYF. This chain links TRBV27 with TRBJ2-5, with 7 bases lining up with TRBD2. This CDR3 is 16 amino acids long. V trimming: 7 bases; J trimming: 2 bases; junction bases outside the gene matches: 13. Germline assignment: CDR1 MNHEY and CDR2 SMNVEV (reference sequence).

The chain recombines TRBV7-3 with TRBJ1-1, with TRBD1 as a possible D gene (6 bases). Germline lookup yields CDR1 SGHTA and CDR2 FQGTGA. Trimming took 7 bases from V and 0 from J, leaving 12 bases between them. This CDR3 is built from 14 residues. CDR3 protein: CASTLDSVNTEAFF. CDR3 sequence (DNA): TGTGCCAGCACCCTGGACAGCGTGAACACTGAAGCTTTCTTT.

This chain connects TRBV10-3 to TRBJ2-5, with 9 bases matching TRBD1. The ends lost 4 bases at V and 1 base at J; junction bases unmatched: 10. CDR1 is ENHRY and CDR2 is SYGVKD in the germline V gene. There are 17 residues in the CDR3. The CDR3 DNA reads TGTGCCATCAGTGGGACAGGGGTTGACGTTGGCCAAGAGACCCAGTACTTC. Translated: CAISGTGVDVGQETQYF.

This clonotype appeared many times. The chain joins TRBV20-1 to TRBJ1-5; D is possibly TRBD1 (5 bases). The V end lost 0 bases, the J end lost 2 bases, and 14 bases lay between the germline ends. The CDR3 loop spans 16 amino acids. CDR1 DFQATT and CDR2 SNEGSKA come from the germline V gene (reference sequence). The CDR3 sequence: CSARDRREGGNQPQHF. The CDR3 DNA reads TGCAGTGCTAGAGATAGGCGGGAAGGGGGCAATCAGCCCCAGCATTTT.

This clonotype has just a few counts. The chain employs TRBV2 and TRBJ2-7; D remains unclear. V was cut by 7 bases and J by 2 bases, with 9 bases left in between. Germline V CDR1 and CDR2: SNHLY, FYNNEI. The length of the CDR3 is 12 residues. The CDR3 protein is CASTYRTYEQYF. The CDR3 DNA reads as TGTGCCAGCACGTACAGAACCTACGAGCAGTACTTC.

Turning to this clonotype: A much larger clonotype is one base distant, so this may be a read error. The chain has TRBV7-8 and TRBJ2-3; 12 bases fit TRBD2. Losses at the gene ends were 5 bases for V and 3 bases for J; bases not matched to a gene: 3. This CDR3 has 15 residues. CDR1 SGHVS and CDR2 FQNEAQ come from the germline V gene. CDR3 sequence: CASSLGTSGTDTQYF. DNA of the CDR3: TGTGCCAGCAGCCTCGGGACTAGCGGGACAGATACGCAGTATTTT.

The rearrangement joins TRBV19 to TRBJ2-7; 9 bases align to TRBD1. V was clipped by 5 bases and J by 3 bases; unmatched bases: 5. Germline CDR1 LNHDA, CDR2 SQIVND (reference sequence). The CDR3 has 14 residues. Written as DNA, the CDR3 is TGTGCCAGTAGTTTCGGGGACAGGGACTACGAGCAGTACTTC. It encodes CASSFGDRDYEQYF.

This clonotype was seen only once. Sequence at one end of the junction differs from germline and may be a read error. The rearrangement links TRBV7-9 to TRBJ2-6, with 8 bases matching TRBD2. Germline V gene data show CDR1 as SEHNR and CDR2 as FQNEAQ (reference sequence). This CDR3 is built from 14 residues. The CDR3 DNA sequence: TGTGCCAGCAGCCAGGGACTAGGGGCCTACGTCCTGACTTTC. Translating it yields CASSQGLGAYVLTF.

This clonotype was seen repeatedly, ten times or more. The chain joins TRBV5-1 to TRBJ2-7; the match to TRBD1 covers 9 bases. This CDR3 is built from 14 residues. Losses at the gene ends were 7 bases for V and 4 bases for J; bases not matched to a gene: 9. The V gene's germline CDR1 is SGHRS and CDR2 YFSETQ. The DNA of the CDR3 is TGCGCCAGCGGACGGGGACAGGGTTCATACGAGCAGTACTTC. Protein product: CASGRGQGSYEQYF.

The gene calls are TRBV7-8 and TRBJ1-2, with D unresolved. Trimming left V 1 base short and J 0 bases short, with 12 bases between. The CDR3 runs 16 residues. Germline CDR1 is SGHVS and CDR2 is FQNEAQ. In nucleotides, the CDR3 is TGTGCCAGCAGCTTAGAATTAACCGGGACTAACTATGGCTACACCTTC. Protein: CASSLELTGTNYGYTF.

This clonotype was detected only once. The CDR3: CATSRAGDPQETQYF. The CDR3 region has the DNA TGTGCCACCAGCAGGGCGGGAGATCCCCAAGAGACCCAGTACTTC. The rearrangement uses TRBV15 and TRBJ2-5; 7 bases agree with TRBD2. Germline V gene lookup returns CDR1 LNHNV and CDR2 YYDKDF (reference sequence). V trimming: 3 bases; J trimming: 1 base; junction bases outside the gene matches: 5. The CDR3 consists of 15 residues.

This chain links TRBV25-1 with TRBJ2-7; 8 bases agree with TRBD2. This CDR3 contains 14 residues. From germline, CDR1 is MGHDK and CDR2 SYGVNS. V was clipped by 3 bases and J by 5 bases; unmatched bases: 6. This CDR3 reads CASSEAGGSHEQYF. CDR3 sequence (DNA): TGTGCCAGCAGTGAGGCGGGGGGATCCCACGAGCAGTACTTC.

Only a few counts were recorded for this clonotype. The chain couples TRBV20-1 to TRBJ2-7; D is uncertain. Germline V lookup: CDR1 DFQATT, CDR2 SNEGSKA (reference sequence). This CDR3 contains 10 residues. V lost 5 bases, J lost 2 bases, and 4 bases lay in between. As DNA, the CDR3 is TGCAGTGCTGTTACCTACGAGCAGTACTTC. Translated, it gives CSAVTYEQYF.

This CDR3 is CAISESLSGDDGYTF. CDR3 coding DNA: TGTGCCATCAGTGAGTCGTTGTCAGGGGACGATGGCTACACCTTC. The rearrangement links TRBV10-3 to TRBJ1-2; possible D gene TRBD1, 6 bases. V lost 0 bases to trimming and J lost 6 bases, with 14 bases between them. Germline values: CDR1 ENHRY, CDR2 SYGVKD. There are 15 residues in the CDR3.

This clonotype was observed at least ten times. The rearrangement links TRBV7-8 to TRBJ1-1, with a possible D match to TRBD1 (6 bases). Germline V gene sequence: CDR1 SGHVS, CDR2 FQNEAQ. The CDR3 runs to 12 residues. The V end was cut by 5 bases, the J end by 5 bases, with 9 bases between. The CDR3 reads CASSPGQTEAFF. The CDR3 DNA sequence: TGTGCCAGCAGCCCGGGACAAACTGAAGCTTTCTTT.

At least ten counts were recorded for this clonotype. The V call is TRBV6-1, the J call TRBJ1-1; D might be TRBD1 (5 bases). This CDR3 is built from 16 residues. V gave up 2 bases and J gave up 1 base, with 14 bases separating them. CDR1 and CDR2 (germline): MNHNS, SASEGT. The CDR3 region is CASSETLRVANTEAFF. The CDR3 DNA reads TGTGCCAGCAGTGAAACTCTCAGGGTGGCGAACACTGAAGCTTTCTTT.

This chain links TRBV20-1 with TRBJ1-5; weak D call: TRBD1 (5 bases). V was cut by 3 bases and J by 11 bases, with 26 bases left in between. CDR1 and CDR2 from the germline V gene are DFQATT and SNEGSKA (reference sequence). The CDR3 runs 16 residues. The CDR3 spells CSARGTSGRARETQHF. CDR3 sequence (DNA): TGCAGTGCTAGGGGGACTAGCGGGAGGGCCAGGGAGACCCAGCATTTT.

The gene calls are TRBV6-1 and TRBJ1-1; no clear D. V was trimmed by 7 bases and J by 7 bases, leaving 7 bases between them. There are 10 residues in the CDR3. The germline gives CDR1 MNHNS, CDR2 SASEGT. CDR3 coding DNA: TGTGCCAGCAAACAAGATGAAGCTTTCTTT. Translated, it gives CASKQDEAFF.

This chain uses TRBV7-2 with TRBJ1-1; a possible D gene is TRBD1 (5 bases). Germline values: CDR1 SGHTA, CDR2 FQGNSA. V gave up 1 base and J gave up 2 bases, with 14 bases separating them. There are 16 residues in the CDR3. The CDR3 loop reads CASSLGAGGFNTEAFF. The CDR3 bases are TGTGCCAGCAGCTTAGGAGCGGGGGGTTTTAACACTGAAGCTTTCTTT. The variable domain in full, with the rest retrieved from reference TRBV7-2 and TRBJ1-1, is GAGVSQSPSNKVTEKGKDVELRCDPISGHTALYWYRQSLGQGLEFLIYFQGNSAPDKSGLPSDRFSAERTGGSVSTLTIQRTQQEDSAVYLCASSLGAGGFNTEAFFGQGTRLTVV.

This clonotype came up many times. The chain combines TRBV20-1 with TRBJ1-1; no firm D call. CDR1 and CDR2 (germline): DFQATT, SNEGSKA (reference sequence). V was shortened by 3 bases and J by 1 base, with 15 bases between the two germline ends. The CDR3 covers 15 residues. For the CDR3, the DNA is TGCAGTGCTAGGGCCGCCGGGGAGGCGAACACTGAAGCTTTCTTT. Protein: CSARAAGEANTEAFF.

There are a few counts of this clonotype. This sequence joins TRBV24-1 and TRBJ2-2; the D is unclear. The V and J ends lost 8 bases and 1 base respectively, with 13 bases between them. The germline CDR1 and CDR2 sequences are KGHDR and SFDVKD. The CDR3 is made up of 15 amino acids. CDR3: CATIPTVRNTGELFF. The CDR3 DNA follows: TGTGCCACCATTCCCACAGTTAGGAACACCGGGGAGCTGTTTTTT.